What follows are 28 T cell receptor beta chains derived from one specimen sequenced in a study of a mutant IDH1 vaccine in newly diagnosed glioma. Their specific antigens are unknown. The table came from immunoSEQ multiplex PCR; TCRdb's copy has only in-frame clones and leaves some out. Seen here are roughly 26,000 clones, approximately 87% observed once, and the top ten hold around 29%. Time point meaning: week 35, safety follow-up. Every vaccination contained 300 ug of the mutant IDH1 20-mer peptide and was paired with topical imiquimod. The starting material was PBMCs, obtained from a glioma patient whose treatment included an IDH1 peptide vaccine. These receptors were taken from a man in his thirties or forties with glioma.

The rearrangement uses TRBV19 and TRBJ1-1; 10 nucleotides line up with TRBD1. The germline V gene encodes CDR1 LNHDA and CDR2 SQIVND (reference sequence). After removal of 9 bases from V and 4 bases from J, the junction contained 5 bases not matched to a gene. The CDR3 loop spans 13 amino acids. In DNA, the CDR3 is TGTGCCAGCGGACAGGGGGTGACCACTGAAGCTTTCTTT. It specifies CASGQGVTTEAFF.

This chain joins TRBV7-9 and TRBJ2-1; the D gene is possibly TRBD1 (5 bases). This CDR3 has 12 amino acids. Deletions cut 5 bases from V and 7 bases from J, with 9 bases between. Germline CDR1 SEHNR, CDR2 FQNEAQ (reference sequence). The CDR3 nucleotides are TGTGCCAGCAGCACGACAGAAAATGAGCAGTTCTTC. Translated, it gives CASSTTENEQFF.

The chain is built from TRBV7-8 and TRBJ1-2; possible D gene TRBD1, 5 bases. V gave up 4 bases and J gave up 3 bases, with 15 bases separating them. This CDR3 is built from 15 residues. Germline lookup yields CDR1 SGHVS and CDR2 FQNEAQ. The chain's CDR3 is CASSSYKGEDYGYTF. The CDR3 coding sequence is TGTGCCAGCAGCTCATACAAAGGGGAAGACTATGGCTACACCTTC.

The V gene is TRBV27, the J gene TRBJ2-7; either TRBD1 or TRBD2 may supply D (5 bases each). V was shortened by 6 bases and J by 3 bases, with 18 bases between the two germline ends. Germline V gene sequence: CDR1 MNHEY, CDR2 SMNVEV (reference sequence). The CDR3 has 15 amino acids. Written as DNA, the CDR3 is TGTGCCAGCAGCCTTCGAGGGGATCCTTTCTACGAGCAGTACTTC. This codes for CASSLRGDPFYEQYF.

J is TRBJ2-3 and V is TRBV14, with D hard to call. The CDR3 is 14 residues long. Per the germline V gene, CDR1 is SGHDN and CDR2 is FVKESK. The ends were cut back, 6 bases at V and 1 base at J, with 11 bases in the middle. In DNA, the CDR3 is TGTGCCAGCAGTAGTCCCCGGGGCACAGATACGCAGTATTTT. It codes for CASSSPRGTDTQYF.

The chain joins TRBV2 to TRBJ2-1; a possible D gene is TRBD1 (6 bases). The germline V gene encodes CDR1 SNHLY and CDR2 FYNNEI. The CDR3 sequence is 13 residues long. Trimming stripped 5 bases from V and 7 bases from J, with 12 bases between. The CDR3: CASSIYRVNEQFF. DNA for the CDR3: TGTGCCAGCAGTATCTACAGGGTTAATGAGCAGTTCTTC.

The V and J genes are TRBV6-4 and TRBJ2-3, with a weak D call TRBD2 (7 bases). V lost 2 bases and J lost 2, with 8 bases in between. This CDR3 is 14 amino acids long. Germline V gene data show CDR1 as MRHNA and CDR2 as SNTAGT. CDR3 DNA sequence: TGTGCCAGCAGTGACGGGGGGGCCACAGATACGCAGTATTTT. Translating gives CASSDGGATDTQYF.

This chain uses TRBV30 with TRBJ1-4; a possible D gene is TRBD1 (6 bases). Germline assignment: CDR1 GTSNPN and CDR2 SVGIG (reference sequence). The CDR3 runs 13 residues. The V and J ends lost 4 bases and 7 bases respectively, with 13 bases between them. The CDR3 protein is CAWKQGPSEKLFF. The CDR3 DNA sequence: TGTGCCTGGAAACAGGGTCCTAGTGAAAAACTGTTTTTT.

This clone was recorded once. CDR3 coding DNA: TGTGCCAGCAGCTCTGATAGCCTCTCCTACGAGCAGTACTTC. Translated, it gives CASSSDSLSYEQYF. This chain links TRBV11-3 with TRBJ2-7; no definite D call. CDR3 length: 14 residues. Germline V gene lookup returns CDR1 SGHNT and CDR2 YENEEA. Trimming pared 4 bases from V and 0 bases from J, leaving 10 bases between.

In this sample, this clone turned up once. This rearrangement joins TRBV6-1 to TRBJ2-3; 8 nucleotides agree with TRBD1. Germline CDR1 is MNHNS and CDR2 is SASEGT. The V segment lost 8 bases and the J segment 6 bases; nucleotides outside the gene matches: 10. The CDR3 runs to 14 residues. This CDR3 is CASLGQGGRDTQYF. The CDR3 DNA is TGTGCCAGCCTCGGACAGGGAGGTAGGGATACGCAGTATTTT.

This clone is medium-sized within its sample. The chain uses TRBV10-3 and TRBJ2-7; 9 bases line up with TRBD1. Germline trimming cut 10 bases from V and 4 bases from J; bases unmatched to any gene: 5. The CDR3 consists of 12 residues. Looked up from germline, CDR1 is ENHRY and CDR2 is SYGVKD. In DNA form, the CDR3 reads TGTGCCACCCGGGACAGGGAATACGAGCAGTACTTC. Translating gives CATRDREYEQYF.

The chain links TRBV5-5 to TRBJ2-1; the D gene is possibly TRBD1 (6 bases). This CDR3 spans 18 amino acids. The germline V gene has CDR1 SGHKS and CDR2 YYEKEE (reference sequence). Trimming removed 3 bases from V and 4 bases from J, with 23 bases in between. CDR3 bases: TGTGCCAGCAGCTGGGGAAGGGGGTTCCTCGGTTTTTACAATGAGCAGTTCTTC. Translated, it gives CASSWGRGFLGFYNEQFF.

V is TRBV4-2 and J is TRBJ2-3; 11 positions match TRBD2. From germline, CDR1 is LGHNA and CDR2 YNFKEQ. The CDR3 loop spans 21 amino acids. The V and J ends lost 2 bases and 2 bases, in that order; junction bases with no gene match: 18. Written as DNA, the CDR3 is TGTGCCAGCAGCCAACATCGACAACTAGCGGGAGTAGGAAAATTCACAGATACGCAGTATTTT. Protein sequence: CASSQHRQLAGVGKFTDTQYF.

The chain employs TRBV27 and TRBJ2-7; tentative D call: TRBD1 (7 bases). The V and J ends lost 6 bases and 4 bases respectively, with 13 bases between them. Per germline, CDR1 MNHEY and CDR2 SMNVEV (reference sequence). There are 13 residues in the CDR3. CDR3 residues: CASSPGGSYEQYF. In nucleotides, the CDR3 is TGTGCCAGCAGCCCAGGGGGGTCTTACGAGCAGTACTTC.

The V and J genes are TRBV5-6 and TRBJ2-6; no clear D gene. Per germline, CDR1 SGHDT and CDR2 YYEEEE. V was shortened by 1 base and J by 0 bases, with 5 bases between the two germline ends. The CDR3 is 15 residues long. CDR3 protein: CASSLFGSGANVLTF. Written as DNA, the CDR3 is TGTGCCAGCAGCTTGTTCGGCTCTGGGGCCAACGTCCTGACTTTC.

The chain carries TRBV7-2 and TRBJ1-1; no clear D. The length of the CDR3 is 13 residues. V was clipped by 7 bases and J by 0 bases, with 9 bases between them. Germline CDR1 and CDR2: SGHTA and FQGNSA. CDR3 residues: CASKKTLNTEAFF. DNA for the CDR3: TGTGCCAGCAAGAAGACCCTGAACACTGAAGCTTTCTTT.

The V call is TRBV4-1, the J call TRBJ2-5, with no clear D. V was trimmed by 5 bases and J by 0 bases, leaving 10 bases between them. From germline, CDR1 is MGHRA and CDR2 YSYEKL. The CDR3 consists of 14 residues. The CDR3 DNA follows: TGCGCCAGCAGCGCCCGAAGGGACCAAGAGACCCAGTACTTC. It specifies CASSARRDQETQYF.

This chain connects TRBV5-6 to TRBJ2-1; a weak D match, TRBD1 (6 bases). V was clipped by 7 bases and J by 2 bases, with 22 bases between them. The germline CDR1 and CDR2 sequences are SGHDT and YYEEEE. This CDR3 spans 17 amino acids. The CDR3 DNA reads TGTGCCAGCCTGATGACAGGCGGAGGAACCGCCTACAATGAGCAGTTCTTC. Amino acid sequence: CASLMTGGGTAYNEQFF.

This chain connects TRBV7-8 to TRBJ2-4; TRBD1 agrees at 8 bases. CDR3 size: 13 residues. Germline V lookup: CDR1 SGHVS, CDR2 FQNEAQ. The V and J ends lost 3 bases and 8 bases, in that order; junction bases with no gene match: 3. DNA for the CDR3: TGTGCCAGCAGCTTGCCGGGACAGGACATTCAGTACTTC. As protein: CASSLPGQDIQYF.

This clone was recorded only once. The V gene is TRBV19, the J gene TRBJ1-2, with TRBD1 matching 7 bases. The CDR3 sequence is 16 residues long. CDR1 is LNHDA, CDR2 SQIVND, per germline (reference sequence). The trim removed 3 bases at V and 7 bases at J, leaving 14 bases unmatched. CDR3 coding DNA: TGTGCCAGTAGTATTCTACAAACCGCAGGGGGAAGTGGCTACACCTTC. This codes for CASSILQTAGGSGYTF.

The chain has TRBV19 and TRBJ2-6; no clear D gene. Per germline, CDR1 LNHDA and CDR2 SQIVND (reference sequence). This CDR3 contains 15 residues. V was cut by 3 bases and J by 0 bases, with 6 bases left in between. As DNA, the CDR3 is TGTGCCAGTAGTATTTCCCGCTCTGGGGCCAACGTCCTGACTTTC. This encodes CASSISRSGANVLTF.

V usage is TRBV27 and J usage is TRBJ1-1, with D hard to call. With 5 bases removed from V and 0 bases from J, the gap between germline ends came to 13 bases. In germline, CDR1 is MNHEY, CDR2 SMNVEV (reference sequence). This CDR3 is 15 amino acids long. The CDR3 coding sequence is TGTGCCAGCAGTCCCCTGTATGGGTTGAACACTGAAGCTTTCTTT. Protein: CASSPLYGLNTEAFF.

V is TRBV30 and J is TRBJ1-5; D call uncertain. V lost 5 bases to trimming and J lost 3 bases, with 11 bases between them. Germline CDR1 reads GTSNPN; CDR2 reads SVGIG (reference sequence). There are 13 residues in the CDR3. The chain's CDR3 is CAWEPSFNQPQHF. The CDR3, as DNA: TGTGCCTGGGAACCATCCTTCAATCAGCCCCAGCATTTT.

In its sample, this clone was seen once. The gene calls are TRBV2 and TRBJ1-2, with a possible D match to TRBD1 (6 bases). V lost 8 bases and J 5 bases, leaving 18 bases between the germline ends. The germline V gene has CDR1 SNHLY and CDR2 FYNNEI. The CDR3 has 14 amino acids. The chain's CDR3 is CASSLRQEAYGYTF. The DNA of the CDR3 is TGTGCCAGCTCACTGAGACAGGAAGCGTATGGCTACACCTTC.

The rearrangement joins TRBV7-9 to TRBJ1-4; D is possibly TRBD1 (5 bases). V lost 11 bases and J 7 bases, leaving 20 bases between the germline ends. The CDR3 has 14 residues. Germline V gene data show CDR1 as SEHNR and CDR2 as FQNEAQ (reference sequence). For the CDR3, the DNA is TGTGCCTCAAACGGGGGTCAAAGGGGTGAAAAACTGTTTTTT. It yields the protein CASNGGQRGEKLFF. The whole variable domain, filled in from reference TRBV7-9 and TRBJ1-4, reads DTGVSQNPRHKITKRGQNVTFRCDPISEHNRLYWYRQTLGQGPEFLTYFQNEAQLEKSRLLSDRFSAERPKGSFSTLEIQRTEQGDSAMYLCASNGGQRGEKLFFGSGTQLSVL.

This CDR3 reads CAWSKAAVGWSPLHF. CDR3 sequence (DNA): TGTGCCTGGAGTAAAGCAGCAGTAGGTTGGTCACCCCTCCACTTT. The rearrangement links TRBV30 to TRBJ1-6, with D hard to call. This CDR3 is 15 amino acids long. Trimming removed 2 bases from V and 10 bases from J, with 18 bases in between. Germline V gene data show CDR1 as GTSNPN and CDR2 as SVGIG (reference sequence).

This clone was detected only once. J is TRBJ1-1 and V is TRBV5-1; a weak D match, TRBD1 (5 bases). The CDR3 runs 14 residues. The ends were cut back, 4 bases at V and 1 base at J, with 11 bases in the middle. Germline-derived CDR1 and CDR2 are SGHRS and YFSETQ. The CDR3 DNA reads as TGCGCCAGCAGCCCCGGAGGGGAGAACACTGAAGCTTTCTTT. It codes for CASSPGGENTEAFF.

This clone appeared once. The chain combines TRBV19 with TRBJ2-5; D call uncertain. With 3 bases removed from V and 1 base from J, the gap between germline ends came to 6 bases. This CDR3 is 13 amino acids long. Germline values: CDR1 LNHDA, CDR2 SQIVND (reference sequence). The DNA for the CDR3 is TGTGCCAGTAGTATGAACAGCCAAGAGACCCAGTACTTC. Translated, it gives CASSMNSQETQYF.